One and the same sample provided the 29 T cell receptor beta chains below, sequenced in a study of cytomegalovirus exposure and HLA in healthy donors. Assay used: immunoSEQ multiplex PCR; TCRdb lists only in-frame clones, some missing. Altogether fewer than 200,000 clones are present, 89% being singletons, with the ten largest covering more than 3.5%. The sequenced sample consisted of PBMCs. The receptors come from a man younger than 30 in good health and CMV-seropositive.

The V call is TRBV9, the J call TRBJ2-1; 8 positions agree with TRBD2. This CDR3 is 13 amino acids long. The germline V gene encodes CDR1 SGDLS and CDR2 YYNGEE. V lost 4 bases and J lost 10; bases outside the gene matches: 7. The CDR3 loop is CASSTGLAWEQFF. The CDR3 coding sequence is TGTGCCAGCAGCACAGGACTAGCATGGGAGCAGTTCTTC. Looking up the rest from reference TRBV9 and TRBJ2-1 gives the full variable domain: DSGVTQTPKHLITATGQRVTLRCSPRSGDLSVYWYQQSLDQGLQFLIQYYNGEERAKGNILERFSAQQFPDLHSELNLSSLELGDSALYFCASSTGLAWEQFFGPGTRLTVL.

This sequence joins TRBV6-4 and TRBJ2-1; 7 nucleotides agree with TRBD2. The CDR3 is 15 amino acids. Per germline, CDR1 MRHNA and CDR2 SNTAGT. V was clipped by 4 bases and J by 5 bases; unmatched bases: 8. The CDR3 loop reads CASSVGGSKDNEQFF. CDR3 bases: TGTGCCAGCAGTGTTGGCGGGAGTAAAGACAATGAGCAGTTCTTC.

This clone showed up just a few times. V and J are TRBV2 and TRBJ2-3, with 11 bases fitting TRBD2. The CDR3 is made up of 15 amino acids. Germline trimming cut 6 bases from V and 3 bases from J; bases unmatched to any gene: 5. Germline CDR1 reads SNHLY; CDR2 reads FYNNEI. DNA of the CDR3: TGTGCCAGCAGACGAAGACTAGCGGGAACAGATACGCAGTATTTT. This gives the protein CASRRRLAGTDTQYF.

The chain employs TRBV2 and TRBJ2-3; 8 nucleotides agree with TRBD2. V shed 9 bases, J shed 1 base, and the junction held 3 bases outside the gene matches. CDR1 is SNHLY, CDR2 FYNNEI, per germline. The CDR3 extends over 13 amino acids. The DNA for the CDR3 is TGTGCCAGTCCGGGACTAGGCACAGATACGCAGTATTTT. Protein product: CASPGLGTDTQYF.

The chain combines TRBV6-5 with TRBJ2-7; TRBD2 matches 9 bases. The germline V gene encodes CDR1 MNHEY and CDR2 SVGAGI. There are 13 residues in the CDR3. DNA for the CDR3: TGTGGTTCTCGGGCGGGAGGGGCGTACGAGCAGTACTTC. As protein: CGSRAGGAYEQYF.

As concerns this clone: The sample contains more than one DNA sequence encoding this CDR3. This rearrangement joins TRBV7-9 to TRBJ2-7; TRBD1 agrees at 8 bases. CDR1 is SEHNR, CDR2 FQNEAQ, per germline (reference sequence). Trimming removed 2 bases from V and 4 bases from J; junction bases left unmatched: 4. This CDR3 contains 14 residues. The CDR3 sequence is CASSLPGGSYEQYF. CDR3 sequence (DNA): TGTGCCAGCAGCTTACCAGGGGGCAGTTACGAGCAGTACTTC.

This clone was recorded a few times. The chain recombines TRBV25-1 with TRBJ1-2; 9 bases agree with TRBD1. V lost 3 bases, J lost 3 bases, and 5 bases stayed unmatched. The germline V gene encodes CDR1 MGHDK and CDR2 SYGVNS. The CDR3 length is 15 residues. CDR3 coding DNA: TGTGCCAGCAGTGATGACAGGGGGAGGTACTATGGCTACACCTTC. This translates into CASSDDRGRYYGYTF.

This clone was seen only once. The chain couples TRBV29-1 to TRBJ2-5; possible D gene TRBD1, 6 bases. CDR3 length: 16 residues. The germline gives CDR1 SQVTM, CDR2 ANQGSEA. Trimming pared 4 bases from V and 5 bases from J, leaving 23 bases between. Written as DNA, the CDR3 is TGCAGCGTTGTTCCCCCCGGCTTTGGTAGGGGGGAGACCCAGTACTTC. It yields the protein CSVVPPGFGRGETQYF.

This chain links TRBV11-1 with TRBJ2-7, with 8 bases lining up with TRBD1. The CDR3 loop spans 13 amino acids. The V gene's germline CDR1 is SGHAT and CDR2 FQDESV (reference sequence). The V gene end was trimmed by 2 bases and the J gene end by 7 bases; junction bases not matched to a gene: 4. CDR3 residues: CASSLQGAYEQYF. CDR3 in DNA: TGTGCCAGCAGCTTACAGGGGGCGTATGAGCAGTACTTC. Drawing the rest from reference TRBV11-1 and TRBJ2-7, the complete variable domain is EAEVAQSPRYKITEKSQAVAFWCDPISGHATLYWYRQILGQGPELLVQFQDESVVDDSQLPKDRFSAERLKGVDSTLKIQPAELGDSAMYLCASSLQGAYEQYFGPGTRLTVT.

This clone was seen a handful of times. The V and J genes are TRBV7-9 and TRBJ2-7; TRBD1 aligns across 8 bases. After removal of 6 bases from V and 3 bases from J, the junction contained 7 bases not matched to a gene. The CDR3 has 14 amino acids. Germline V lookup: CDR1 SEHNR, CDR2 FQNEAQ (reference sequence). CDR3 region: CASSYDRGVYEQYF. The CDR3, as DNA: TGTGCCAGCAGTTACGACAGGGGAGTCTACGAGCAGTACTTC.

This clone came up once. The rearrangement uses TRBV19 and TRBJ2-2, with TRBD2 as a possible D gene (6 bases). Germline CDR1 is LNHDA and CDR2 is SQIVND (reference sequence). The CDR3 is 16 amino acids. Trimming pared 1 base from V and 4 bases from J, leaving 13 bases between. The CDR3 is CASSIVASVGTGELFF. Written as DNA, the CDR3 is TGTGCCAGTAGTATAGTCGCTAGCGTAGGCACCGGGGAGCTGTTTTTT.

This chain links TRBV2 with TRBJ2-3, with D perhaps matching TRBD2 (5 bases). The germline CDR1 and CDR2 sequences are SNHLY and FYNNEI. The CDR3 has 14 amino acids. V was trimmed by 5 bases and J by 1 base, leaving 10 bases between them. The CDR3 sequence is CASSFFSGTDTQYF. In DNA, the CDR3 is TGTGCCAGCAGTTTTTTTAGCGGCACAGATACGCAGTATTTT.

The V gene is TRBV4-1, the J gene TRBJ2-3; TRBD2 matches at 7 bases. V lost 2 bases, J lost 2 bases, and 7 bases stayed unmatched. CDR3 length: 16 residues. Germline CDR1 reads MGHRA; CDR2 reads YSYEKL. The DNA for the CDR3 is TGCGCCAGCAGCCAACCGCTCGGGACTACCACAGATACGCAGTATTTT. Its protein product is CASSQPLGTTTDTQYF.

This clone was counted a single time. This rearrangement joins TRBV9 to TRBJ2-5, with 9 bases identical to TRBD1. The CDR3 totals 15 residues. V lost 0 bases to trimming and J lost 4 bases; unmatched junction nucleotides: 4. The germline V gene has CDR1 SGDLS and CDR2 YYNGEE. CDR3 bases: TGTGCCAGCAGCGTAGAACAGGGGGCGGGAGAGACCCAGTACTTC. This gives the protein CASSVEQGAGETQYF. Looking up the rest from reference TRBV9 and TRBJ2-5 gives the full variable domain: DSGVTQTPKHLITATGQRVTLRCSPRSGDLSVYWYQQSLDQGLQFLIQYYNGEERAKGNILERFSAQQFPDLHSELNLSSLELGDSALYFCASSVEQGAGETQYFGPGTRLLVL.

The J gene is TRBJ2-1, the V gene TRBV10-2, with 14 bases matching TRBD2. V was clipped by 2 bases and J by 10 bases; unmatched bases: 4. Per the germline V gene, CDR1 is WSHSY and CDR2 is SAAADI. The CDR3 totals 15 residues. The CDR3 spells CASSEIRLAGGEQFF. DNA for the CDR3: TGCGCCAGCAGTGAGATCCGACTAGCGGGAGGGGAGCAGTTCTTC.

This rearrangement joins TRBV4-1 to TRBJ2-4; 7 nucleotides agree with TRBD2. The V gene end was trimmed by 3 bases and the J gene end by 4 bases; junction bases not matched to a gene: 15. From germline, CDR1 is MGHRA and CDR2 YSYEKL. The CDR3 length is 18 residues. The CDR3 nucleotides are TGCGCCAGCAGCCATTTTTCGGCGGGGAGCGGGGAAAAAAACATTCAGTACTTC. It yields the protein CASSHFSAGSGEKNIQYF.

The V and J genes are TRBV7-9 and TRBJ1-2; TRBD1 might be the D (5 bases). CDR1 and CDR2 (germline): SEHNR, FQNEAQ (reference sequence). V lost 5 bases and J lost 5, with 12 bases in between. The CDR3 covers 13 residues. In DNA, the CDR3 is TGTGCCAGCAGCCACGGACAAAGTTATGGCTACACCTTC. It is translated as CASSHGQSYGYTF.

The chain carries TRBV7-9 and TRBJ2-7; 7 bases match TRBD2. V was clipped by 6 bases and J by 3 bases; unmatched bases: 11. Germline CDR1 reads SEHNR; CDR2 reads FQNEAQ (reference sequence). CDR3 length: 15 residues. CDR3 loop: CASRLGLVGDYEQYF. The CDR3, as DNA: TGTGCCAGCAGACTCGGACTAGTCGGAGACTACGAGCAGTACTTC.

V gene TRBV7-9 combines with J gene TRBJ1-2, with D maybe TRBD1 (6 bases). CDR1 is SEHNR and CDR2 is FQNEAQ in the germline V gene (reference sequence). The CDR3 is made up of 13 amino acids. V lost 11 bases and J lost 0, with 13 bases in between. In DNA form, the CDR3 reads TGTGCCGGTAAGGACAGCACTAACTATGGCTACACCTTC. The encoded protein is CAGKDSTNYGYTF.

CDR3 loop: CASSYSGDRRGEKLFF. The CDR3 nucleotides are TGTGCCAGCAGTTACTCAGGAGACCGGAGGGGTGAAAAACTGTTTTTT. The V and J genes are TRBV6-5 and TRBJ1-4; a possible D gene is TRBD1 (5 bases). The CDR3 spans 16 residues. Trimming shortened V by 0 bases and J by 7 bases, and 15 bases separated the two germline ends. In germline, CDR1 is MNHEY, CDR2 SVGAGI.

V is TRBV7-9 and J is TRBJ2-3; 7 positions agree with TRBD2. V shed 1 base and J 8 bases; nucleotides not matched to a gene: 9. The germline V gene encodes CDR1 SEHNR and CDR2 FQNEAQ (reference sequence). The CDR3 sequence is 15 residues long. Here the CDR3 DNA reads TGTGCCAGCAGCTTAGTCGCGGGAGCTTCAGCTACGCAGTATTTT. Protein product: CASSLVAGASATQYF.

The CDR3 bases are TGCGCCAGCAGCAACGGACAGCCGAACACTGAAGCTTTCTTT. This codes for CASSNGQPNTEAFF. This sequence joins TRBV5-1 and TRBJ1-1; TRBD1 might be the D (6 bases). Germline V gives CDR1 SGHRS, CDR2 YFSETQ. The CDR3 extends over 14 amino acids. V was shortened by 4 bases and J by 1 base, with 11 bases between the two germline ends.

V usage is TRBV29-1 and J usage is TRBJ1-1; tentatively, D is TRBD1 (6 bases). Per germline, CDR1 SQVTM and CDR2 ANQGSEA. The CDR3 covers 14 residues. With 4 bases removed from V and 5 bases from J, the gap between germline ends came to 17 bases. The CDR3 is CSVGGLSRGTEAFF. The CDR3 DNA is TGCAGCGTTGGGGGGCTGAGCCGGGGTACTGAAGCTTTCTTT.

This clone was recorded only once. The chain combines TRBV7-2 with TRBJ2-7, with TRBD2 as a possible D gene (5 bases). The CDR3 totals 14 residues. Trimming pared 5 bases from V and 1 base from J, leaving 12 bases between. From germline, CDR1 is SGHTA and CDR2 FQGNSA. DNA for the CDR3: TGTGCCAGCAGCCCCTACCGGAGGTCCTACGAGCAGTACTTC. Its protein is CASSPYRRSYEQYF.

The V gene is TRBV4-1, the J gene TRBJ2-3, with 10 bases fitting TRBD2. CDR1 is MGHRA, CDR2 YSYEKL, per germline. Trimming removed 0 bases from V and 5 bases from J; junction bases left unmatched: 14. The CDR3 consists of 19 residues. Here the CDR3 DNA reads TGCGCCAGCAGCCAAGATCGGCTCGCGCAAGCGGGAGGGAGAGATACGCAGTATTTT. Translated, it gives CASSQDRLAQAGGRDTQYF.

Only one count was recorded for this clone. The chain has TRBV7-9 and TRBJ2-3, with 9 positions matching TRBD1. V dropped 4 bases and J dropped 9; count of bases not matched to a gene: 11. Germline values: CDR1 SEHNR, CDR2 FQNEAQ (reference sequence). This CDR3 is built from 15 residues. CDR3 DNA sequence: TGTGCCAGCAGCTCGTCCCGGGACAGGGTTCAAACGCAGTATTTT. The encoded protein is CASSSSRDRVQTQYF.

This chain joins TRBV6-1 and TRBJ1-1; D not certain. The CDR3 contains 14 residues. With 3 bases removed from V and 5 bases from J, the gap between germline ends came to 13 bases. Germline values: CDR1 MNHNS, CDR2 SASEGT. In DNA form, the CDR3 reads TGTGCCAGCAGTGAGCACGCGGTTTGGACTGAAGCTTTCTTT. Amino acid sequence: CASSEHAVWTEAFF.

V usage is TRBV27 and J usage is TRBJ2-1, with TRBD2 matching over 9 bases. CDR1 and CDR2 from the germline V gene are MNHEY and SMNVEV (reference sequence). The CDR3 is 16 residues long. J was trimmed by 6 bases and V by 5 bases; bases with no gene match: 11. The CDR3 DNA sequence: TGTGCCAGCAGTCAGTGGACCCGACTAGCGGCCAATGAGCAGTTCTTC. Protein: CASSQWTRLAANEQFF.

V and J are TRBV7-9 and TRBJ2-5; 9 bases agree with TRBD1. From germline, CDR1 is SEHNR and CDR2 FQNEAQ (reference sequence). This CDR3 contains 14 residues. The J segment lost 2 bases and the V segment lost 4 bases, leaving 2 bases of the junction unmatched. CDR3 coding DNA: TGTGCCAGCAGCTGGGACAGGGAGCAAGAGACCCAGTACTTC. It is translated as CASSWDREQETQYF. Full variable domain (missing parts from reference TRBV7-9 and TRBJ2-5): DTGVSQNPRHKITKRGQNVTFRCDPISEHNRLYWYRQTLGQGPEFLTYFQNEAQLEKSRLLSDRFSAERPKGSFSTLEIQRTEQGDSAMYLCASSWDREQETQYFGPGTRLLVL.